This TCR beta chain was found in a study of preoperative IRX-2 immunotherapy in early breast cancer (dated by TCRdb to between 2018 and 2020). The treatment or condition label on this specimen signifies: preoperative locoregional IRX-2 cytokine immunotherapy. The samples were obtained from a phase Ib study that tested preoperative, locoregional IRX-2 cytokine immunotherapy meant to prime immune responses. Patients with early-stage breast cancer who were given IRX-2 before surgery served as donors. V and J lose 6 bases and 7 bases, and a span of 10 bases separates them. Measured from the cysteine to the phenylalanine, the CDR3 is 12 residues long. Just the 36-base CDR3 DNA is kept, in frame starting at base 1. The germline V gene encodes CDR1 MNHEY and CDR2 SMNVEV (reference sequence). This clone turned up a few times. The antigen it binds to is not known. No much larger clonotype is one base removed from it; base qualities were not supplied.

Library generation was performed with the immunoSEQ multiplex PCR assay. TCRdb mirrors the immuneACCESS table, restricted to in-frame sequences. Some clones are absent from its copies; in checked studies, under half trace to an unresolved V gene, and the reason for the others is unknown. The sample yields 20,000 to 30,000 clones; around 90% were counted once. 28% of the sample comes from the top ten. The sequence derives from a human donor with breast cancer. The sample here was tumor tissue, taken after IRX-2 immunotherapy. The chain was built from TRBV27 and TRBJ2-1, with the D gene call left open. The CDR3: CASSSWVNEQFF. The sequenced DNA: TGTGCCAGCAGCTCTTGGGTGAATGAGCAGTTCTTC.